The clone carrying this T cell receptor (beta chain) was detected ten times or more. Its specificity is unknown. Attachment of unique molecular identifiers to individual cDNA molecules was performed. TCRdb ran MiXCR on the 5' RACE reads and lists one entry per CDR3 protein. Here the sample spans tens of thousands of distinct CDR3 sequences, more than 9% being singletons. Germline V gene sequence: CDR1 SGHAT, CDR2 FQNNGV. The CDR3 is made up of 17 amino acids. With V trimmed by 4 bases and J by 7 bases, 13 bases remained unmatched. The entry originates in a study of early T cells in non-severe SARS-CoV-2 infection. Study-level results: Matching results from VDJdb favored anti-spike CD8 responses, leaving private and CD4 specificities undetected.

The TCR comes from an adult who was a healthcare worker with PCR-confirmed SARS-CoV-2 infection or an uninfected control (not recorded which). The chain is built from TRBV11-2 and TRBJ1-2; 12 bases are a match to TRBD1. The sequenced sample consisted of whole blood. The CDR3 nucleotides read TGTGCCAGCAGCTCTGTCCCGGGACAGGGGGCTGAGGCTGGCTACACCTTC. It encodes CASSSVPGQGAEAGYTF.